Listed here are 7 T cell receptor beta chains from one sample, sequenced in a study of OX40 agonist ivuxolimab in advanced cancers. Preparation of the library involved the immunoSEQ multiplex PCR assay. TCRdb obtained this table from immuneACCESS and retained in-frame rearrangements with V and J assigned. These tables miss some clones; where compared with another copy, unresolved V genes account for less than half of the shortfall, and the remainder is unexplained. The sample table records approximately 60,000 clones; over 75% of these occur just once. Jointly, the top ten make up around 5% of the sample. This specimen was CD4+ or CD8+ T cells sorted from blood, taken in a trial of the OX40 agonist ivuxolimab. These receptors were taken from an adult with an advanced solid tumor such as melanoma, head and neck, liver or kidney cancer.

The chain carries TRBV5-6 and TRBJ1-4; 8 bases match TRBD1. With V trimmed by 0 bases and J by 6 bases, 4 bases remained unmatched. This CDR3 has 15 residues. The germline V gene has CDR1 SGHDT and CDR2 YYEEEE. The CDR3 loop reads CASSLGQGIHEKLFF. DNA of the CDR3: TGTGCCAGCAGCTTGGGACAGGGGATACATGAAAAACTGTTTTTT.

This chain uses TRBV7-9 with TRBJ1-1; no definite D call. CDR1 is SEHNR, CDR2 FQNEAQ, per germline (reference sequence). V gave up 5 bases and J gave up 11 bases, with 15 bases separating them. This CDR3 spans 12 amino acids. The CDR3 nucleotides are TGTGCCAGCAGCCAAACCCCCCCAAGGGCTTTCTTT. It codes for CASSQTPPRAFF.

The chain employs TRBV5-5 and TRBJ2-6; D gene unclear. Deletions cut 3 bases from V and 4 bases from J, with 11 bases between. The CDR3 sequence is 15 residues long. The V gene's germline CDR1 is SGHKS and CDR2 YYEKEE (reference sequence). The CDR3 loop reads CASSSLGIGANVLTF. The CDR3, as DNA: TGTGCCAGCAGCTCCTTGGGGATCGGGGCCAACGTCCTGACTTTC.

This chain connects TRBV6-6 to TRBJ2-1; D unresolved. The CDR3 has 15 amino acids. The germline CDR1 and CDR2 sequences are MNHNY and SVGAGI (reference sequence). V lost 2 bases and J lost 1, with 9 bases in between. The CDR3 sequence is CASSYEAASYNEQFF. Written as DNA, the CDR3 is TGTGCCAGCAGTTACGAGGCAGCGTCCTACAATGAGCAGTTCTTC.

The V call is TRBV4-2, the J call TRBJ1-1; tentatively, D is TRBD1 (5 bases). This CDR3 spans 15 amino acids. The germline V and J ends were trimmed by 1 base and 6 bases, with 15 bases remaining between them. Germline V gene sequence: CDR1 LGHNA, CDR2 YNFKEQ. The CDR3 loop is CASSQGGGAGSEAFF. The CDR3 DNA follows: TGTGCCAGCAGCCAAGGGGGGGGTGCGGGTTCTGAAGCTTTCTTT.

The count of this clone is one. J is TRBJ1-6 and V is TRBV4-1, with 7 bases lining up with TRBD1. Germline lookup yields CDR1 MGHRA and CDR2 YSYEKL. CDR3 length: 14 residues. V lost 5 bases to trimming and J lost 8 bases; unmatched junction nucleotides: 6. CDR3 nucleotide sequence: TGCGCCAGCAGCAGAGGACAGGTTGATTCACCCCTCCACTTT. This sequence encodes CASSRGQVDSPLHF.

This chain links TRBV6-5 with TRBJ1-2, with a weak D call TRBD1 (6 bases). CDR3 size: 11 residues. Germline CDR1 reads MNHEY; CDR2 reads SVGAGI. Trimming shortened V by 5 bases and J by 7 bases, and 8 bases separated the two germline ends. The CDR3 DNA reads TGTGCCAGCAGTGAAGGGGGTGGCTACACCTTC. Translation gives CASSEGGGYTF.